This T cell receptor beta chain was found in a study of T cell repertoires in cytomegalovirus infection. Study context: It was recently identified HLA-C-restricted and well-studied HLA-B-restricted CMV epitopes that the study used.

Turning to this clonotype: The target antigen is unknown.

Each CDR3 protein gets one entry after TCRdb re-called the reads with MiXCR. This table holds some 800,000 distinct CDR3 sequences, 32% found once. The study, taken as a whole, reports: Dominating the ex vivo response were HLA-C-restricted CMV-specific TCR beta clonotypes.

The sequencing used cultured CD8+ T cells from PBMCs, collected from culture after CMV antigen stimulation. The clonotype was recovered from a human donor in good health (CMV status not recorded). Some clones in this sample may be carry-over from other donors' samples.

CDR3 DNA sequence: TGTGCCAGTAGTATGGACGGCCAGTCCTACGAGCAGTACTTC. It translates to CASSMDGQSYEQYF. This sequence joins TRBV19 and TRBJ2-7, with D hard to call. The V gene lost 3 bases and the J gene lost 1 base, with 10 bases spanning the gap. The CDR3 sequence is 14 residues long. Germline values: CDR1 LNHDA, CDR2 SQIVND (reference sequence).